The T cell receptor beta chain under discussion was sequenced for a study of T cell responses to AZD1222 COVID-19 vaccine. Study-wide context: Second doses were pooled across both intervals (about 4 or about 12 weeks).

Sequencing was performed with immunoSEQ multiplex PCR; in TCRdb, only in-frame clones are kept and a portion is missing. The table has around 160,000 clones, roughly 87% seen once; the top ten hold approximately 5.1%. Study observations and caveats: Per reports, nearly half of all spike-specific TCRs target regions that are unmutated in variants. The CD4 TCRs associated with vaccination extended across spike and predominated at 160-218 and 743-854. The study sampled repertoires only after the peak T cell response.

Notes on this clone: What it binds is not known.

The clonotype originates from an adult in good health. Material: peripheral blood, obtained on day 0 of AZD1222 vaccination.

CDR3 DNA sequence: TGTGCCAGCAGCCAGCGGCGGATCCCCTACGAGCAGTACTTC. It is translated as CASSQRRIPYEQYF. The gene calls are TRBV5-4 and TRBJ2-7; the D gene is possibly TRBD2 (5 bases). The V gene lost 4 bases and the J gene lost 2 bases, with 13 bases spanning the gap. Germline V gene sequence: CDR1 SGHNT, CDR2 YYREEE (reference sequence). This CDR3 has 14 amino acids. Complete variable domain (other parts from reference TRBV5-4 and TRBJ2-7): ETGVTQSPTHLIKTRGQQVTLRCSSQSGHNTVSWYQQALGQGPQFIFQYYREEENGRGNFPPRFSGLQFPNYSSELNVNALELDDSALYLCASSQRRIPYEQYFGPGTRLTVT.